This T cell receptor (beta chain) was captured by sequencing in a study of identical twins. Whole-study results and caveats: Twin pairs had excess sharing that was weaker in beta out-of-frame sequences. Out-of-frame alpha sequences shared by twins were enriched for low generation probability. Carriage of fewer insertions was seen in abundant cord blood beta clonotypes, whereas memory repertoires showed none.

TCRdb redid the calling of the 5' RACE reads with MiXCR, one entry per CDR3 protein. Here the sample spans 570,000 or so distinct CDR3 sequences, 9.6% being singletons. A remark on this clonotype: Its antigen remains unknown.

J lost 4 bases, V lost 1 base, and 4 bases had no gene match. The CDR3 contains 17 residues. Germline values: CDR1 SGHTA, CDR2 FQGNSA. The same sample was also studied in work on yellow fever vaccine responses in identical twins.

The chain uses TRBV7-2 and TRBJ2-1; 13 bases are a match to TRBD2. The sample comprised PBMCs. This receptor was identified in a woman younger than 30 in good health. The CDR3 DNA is TGTGCCAGCAGCTTAGTAGGGACTAGCGGGAAGTACAATGAGCAGTTCTTC. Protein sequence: CASSLVGTSGKYNEQFF.